This record concerns one TCR beta chain sequence. This entry comes from a study of technical replicates of blood from four donors. This CDR3 region has 13 residues. Germline V gene sequence: CDR1 SGHRS, CDR2 YFSETQ. Trimming left V 0 bases short and J 4 bases short, with 8 bases between. Generated by immunoSEQ multiplex PCR, the TCRdb table keeps only in-frame clones and is missing some. Among approximately 81,000 clones listed, 90% to 97% were seen once. Input material: T cells isolated from PBMCs. The rearrangement links TRBV5-1 to TRBJ2-7; no firm D call. The TCR comes from a human donor in good health. The CDR3: CASSLEPKYEQYF. The CDR3 DNA sequence: TGCGCCAGCAGCTTGGAGCCGAAATACGAGCAGTACTTC.